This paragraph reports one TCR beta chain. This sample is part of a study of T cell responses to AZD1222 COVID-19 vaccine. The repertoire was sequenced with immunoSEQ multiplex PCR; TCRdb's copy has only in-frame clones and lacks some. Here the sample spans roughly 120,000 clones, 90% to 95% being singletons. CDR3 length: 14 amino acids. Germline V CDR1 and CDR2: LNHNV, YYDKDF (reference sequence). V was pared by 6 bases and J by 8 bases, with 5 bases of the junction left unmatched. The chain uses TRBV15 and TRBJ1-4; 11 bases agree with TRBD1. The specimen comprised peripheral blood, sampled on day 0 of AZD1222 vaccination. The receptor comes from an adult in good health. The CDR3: CATRRDRGREKLFF. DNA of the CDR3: TGTGCCACCAGACGGGACAGGGGGAGGGAAAAACTGTTTTTT.